This T cell receptor (beta chain) was found in a study of shared clonotypes between healthy human individuals. About the research overall: A couple of female and three male donors aged 18 to 49 were enrolled.

The study, taken as a whole, reports: The researchers took only blood, and tissue repertoires probably look different. Clonotype sharing across a handful of donors was observed for about 4.8% of naive CD4 clonotypes.

Germline V CDR1 and CDR2: SGHAT, FQNNGV. Trimming pared 6 bases from V and 3 bases from J, leaving 15 bases between. The CDR3 is made up of 15 amino acids. Original analysis: Because ImmunoSEQ provided only junction sequences with no quality scores, the filtering differed. Only in-frame clones appear in the TCRdb table, and some are missing; sequencing was by immunoSEQ multiplex PCR. Clonal size and the V and J genes are those of that table, whereas D and trimming came from the DNA. The sample has more than 2 million clones, 80% to 95% seen once. To note about this clone: Antigen unknown.

Selected positively for CCR7 and CD45RO-negative, naive CD8 cells excluded terminally differentiated effector memory CD45RA+ cells. The TCR comes from a man between 18 and 35 years old in good health. Some clones in this sample may be carry-over from other donors' samples. The chain is built from TRBV11-2 and TRBJ2-1; D gene uncertain. The sequenced material came from naive CD8+ T cells from PBMCs. CDR3 in DNA: TGTGCCAGCAGTATCTCGGTCACCCACTACAATGAGCAGTTCTTC. This sequence encodes CASSISVTHYNEQFF.